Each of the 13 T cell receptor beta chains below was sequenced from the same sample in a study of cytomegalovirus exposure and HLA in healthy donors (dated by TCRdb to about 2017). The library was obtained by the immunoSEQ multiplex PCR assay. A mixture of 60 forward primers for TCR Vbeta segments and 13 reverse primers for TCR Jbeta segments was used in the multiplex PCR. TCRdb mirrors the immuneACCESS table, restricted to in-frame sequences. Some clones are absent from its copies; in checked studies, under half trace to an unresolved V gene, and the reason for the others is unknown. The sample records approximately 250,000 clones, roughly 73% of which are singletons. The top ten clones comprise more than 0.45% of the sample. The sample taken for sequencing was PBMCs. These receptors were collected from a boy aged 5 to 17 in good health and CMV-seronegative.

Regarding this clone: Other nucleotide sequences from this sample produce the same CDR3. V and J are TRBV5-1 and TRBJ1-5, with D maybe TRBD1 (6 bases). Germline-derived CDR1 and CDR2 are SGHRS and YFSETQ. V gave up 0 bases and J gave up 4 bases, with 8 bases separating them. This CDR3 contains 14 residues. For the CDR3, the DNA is TGCGCCAGCAGCTTGGAAGGGGGTAATCAGCCCCAGCATTTT. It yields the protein CASSLEGGNQPQHF. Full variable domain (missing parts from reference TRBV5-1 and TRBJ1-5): KAGVTQTPRYLIKTRGQQVTLSCSPISGHRSVSWYQQTPGQGLQFLFEYFSETQRNKGNFPGRFSGRQFSNSRSEMNVSTLELGDSALYLCASSLEGGNQPQHFGDGTRLSIL.

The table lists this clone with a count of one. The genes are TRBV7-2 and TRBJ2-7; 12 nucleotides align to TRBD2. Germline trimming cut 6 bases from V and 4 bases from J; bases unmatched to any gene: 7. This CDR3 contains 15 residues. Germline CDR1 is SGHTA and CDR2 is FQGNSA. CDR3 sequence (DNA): TGTGCCAGCAGTCCGACCCTAGCGGGAGGGTACGAGCAGTACTTC. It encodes CASSPTLAGGYEQYF.

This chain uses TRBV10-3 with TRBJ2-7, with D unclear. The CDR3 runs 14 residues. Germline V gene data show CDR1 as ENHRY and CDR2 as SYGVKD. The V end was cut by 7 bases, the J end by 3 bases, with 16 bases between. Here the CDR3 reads CAITGDGVLYEQYF. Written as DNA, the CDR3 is TGTGCCATCACTGGAGACGGAGTACTCTACGAGCAGTACTTC.

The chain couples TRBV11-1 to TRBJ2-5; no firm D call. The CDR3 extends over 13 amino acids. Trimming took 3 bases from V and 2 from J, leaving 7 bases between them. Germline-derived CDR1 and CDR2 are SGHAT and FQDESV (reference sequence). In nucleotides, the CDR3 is TGTGCCAGCAGCTTTGGCAGGCAAGAGACCCAGTACTTC. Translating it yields CASSFGRQETQYF.

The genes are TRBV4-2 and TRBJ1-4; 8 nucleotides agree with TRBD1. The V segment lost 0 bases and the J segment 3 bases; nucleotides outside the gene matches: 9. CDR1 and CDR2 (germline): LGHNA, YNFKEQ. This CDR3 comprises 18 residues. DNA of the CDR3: TGTGCCAGCAGCCAAGATTGGGCAGGGGGCTTGGCTAATGAAAAACTGTTTTTT. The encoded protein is CASSQDWAGGLANEKLFF.

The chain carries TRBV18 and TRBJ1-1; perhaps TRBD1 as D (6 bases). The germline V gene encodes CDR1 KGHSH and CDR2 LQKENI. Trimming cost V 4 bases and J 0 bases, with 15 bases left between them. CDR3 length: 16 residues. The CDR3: CASSRERDNMNTEAFF. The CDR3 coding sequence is TGTGCCAGCTCACGTGAGCGGGACAACATGAACACTGAAGCTTTCTTT.

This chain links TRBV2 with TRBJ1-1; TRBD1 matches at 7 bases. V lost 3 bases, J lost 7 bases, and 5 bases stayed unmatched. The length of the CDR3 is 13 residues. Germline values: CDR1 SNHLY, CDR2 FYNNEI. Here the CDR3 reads CASSEGRGSEAFF. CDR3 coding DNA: TGTGCCAGCAGTGAGGGCAGGGGGAGTGAAGCTTTCTTT.

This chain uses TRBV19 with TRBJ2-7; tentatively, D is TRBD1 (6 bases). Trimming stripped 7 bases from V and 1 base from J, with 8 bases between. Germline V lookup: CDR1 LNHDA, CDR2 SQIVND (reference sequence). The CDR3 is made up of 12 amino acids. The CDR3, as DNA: TGTGCCAGTATGGGGGCTTCCTACGAGCAGTACTTC. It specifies CASMGASYEQYF. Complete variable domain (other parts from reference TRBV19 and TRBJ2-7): DGGITQSPKYLFRKEGQNVTLSCEQNLNHDAMYWYRQDPGQGLRLIYYSQIVNDFQKGDIAEGYSVSREKKESFPLTVTSAQKNPTAFYLCASMGASYEQYFGPGTRLTVT.

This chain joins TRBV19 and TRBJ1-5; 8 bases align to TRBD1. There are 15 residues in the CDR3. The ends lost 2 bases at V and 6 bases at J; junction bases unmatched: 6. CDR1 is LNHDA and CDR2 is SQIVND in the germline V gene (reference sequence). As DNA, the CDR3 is TGTGCCAGTAGTATACGGACAGGGCGTGGTCAGCCCCAGCATTTT. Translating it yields CASSIRTGRGQPQHF.

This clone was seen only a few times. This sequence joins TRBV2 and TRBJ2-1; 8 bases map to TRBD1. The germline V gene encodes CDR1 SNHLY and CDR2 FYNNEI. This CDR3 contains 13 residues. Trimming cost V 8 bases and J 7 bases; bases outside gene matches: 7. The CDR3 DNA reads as TGTGCCAGCTATGTGGACAGGGTGAATGAGCAGTTCTTC. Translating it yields CASYVDRVNEQFF.

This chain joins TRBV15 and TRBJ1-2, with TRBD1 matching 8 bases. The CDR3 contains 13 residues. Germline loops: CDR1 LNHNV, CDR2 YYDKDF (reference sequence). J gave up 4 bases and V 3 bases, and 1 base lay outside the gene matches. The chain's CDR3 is CATSRDRAYGYTF. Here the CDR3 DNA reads TGTGCCACCAGCAGGGACAGGGCCTATGGCTACACCTTC.

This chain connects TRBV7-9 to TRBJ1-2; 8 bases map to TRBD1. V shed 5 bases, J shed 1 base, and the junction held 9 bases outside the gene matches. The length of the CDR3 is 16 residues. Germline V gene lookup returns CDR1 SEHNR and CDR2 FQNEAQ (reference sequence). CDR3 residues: CASSTGPGGLNYGYTF. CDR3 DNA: TGTGCCAGCAGCACGGGCCCAGGGGGCCTTAACTATGGCTACACCTTC. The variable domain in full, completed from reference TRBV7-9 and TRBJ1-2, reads DTGVSQNPRHKITKRGQNVTFRCDPISEHNRLYWYRQTLGQGPEFLTYFQNEAQLEKSRLLSDRFSAERPKGSFSTLEIQRTEQGDSAMYLCASSTGPGGLNYGYTFGSGTRLTVV.

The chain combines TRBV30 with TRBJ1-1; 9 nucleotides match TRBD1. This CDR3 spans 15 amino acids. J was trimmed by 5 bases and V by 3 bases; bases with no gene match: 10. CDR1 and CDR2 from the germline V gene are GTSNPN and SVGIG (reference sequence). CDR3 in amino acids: CAWSVIGTGMTEAFF. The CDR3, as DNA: TGTGCCTGGAGCGTAATTGGGACAGGGATGACTGAAGCTTTCTTT.